The 15 T cell receptor beta chains in this list originate from one sample, sequenced in a study of blood T cell repertoires in COVID-19. Using immunoSEQ multiplex PCR, the repertoire was profiled, and TCRdb retains in-frame clones only, with some absent. This repertoire shows about 64,000 clones, around 90% found once; its top ten account for 43%. Sample: peripheral blood. These receptors came from a woman in her fifties or sixties with COVID-19, enrolled during active disease.

The CDR3 here is CAWSWTSGSYEQYF. The CDR3, as DNA: TGTGCCTGGAGTTGGACTAGCGGGAGCTACGAGCAGTACTTC. The chain is built from TRBV30 and TRBJ2-7; 13 bases fit TRBD2. The CDR3 extends over 14 amino acids. Trimming at V came to 2 bases and at J to 3 bases, leaving 1 base not matched to a gene. Germline CDR1 and CDR2: GTSNPN and SVGIG (reference sequence).

The V gene is TRBV11-2, the J gene TRBJ2-1; 8 nucleotides agree with TRBD2. Trimming cost V 2 bases and J 2 bases; bases outside gene matches: 5. The CDR3 is 16 amino acids. Germline values: CDR1 SGHAT, CDR2 FQNNGV. CDR3 sequence: CASSLKLAGTYNEQFF. CDR3 in DNA: TGTGCCAGCAGCTTAAAGTTAGCGGGAACCTACAATGAGCAGTTCTTC.

This clone was observed a single time. This chain joins TRBV5-4 and TRBJ1-2, with 10 bases fitting TRBD1. The CDR3 extends over 13 amino acids. CDR1 SGHNT and CDR2 YYREEE come from the germline V gene (reference sequence). Germline trimming cut 4 bases from V and 9 bases from J; bases unmatched to any gene: 6. CDR3 bases: TGTGCCAGCAGCGTGGACAGGGGGAACAGCTACACCTTC. Protein product: CASSVDRGNSYTF. Full variable domain (missing parts from reference TRBV5-4 and TRBJ1-2): ETGVTQSPTHLIKTRGQQVTLRCSSQSGHNTVSWYQQALGQGPQFIFQYYREEENGRGNFPPRFSGLQFPNYSSELNVNALELDDSALYLCASSVDRGNSYTFGSGTRLTVV.

The chain is built from TRBV9 and TRBJ2-7; 13 nucleotides match TRBD2. CDR1 and CDR2 (germline): SGDLS, YYNGEE. This CDR3 has 16 residues. With 2 bases clipped from V and 6 bases from J, the junction kept 8 bases outside the gene matches. This CDR3 is CASSVGLAGSLGEQYF. CDR3 bases: TGTGCCAGCAGCGTGGGACTAGCGGGATCCTTAGGCGAGCAGTACTTC.

The chain is built from TRBV7-2 and TRBJ2-3, with 7 bases aligning to TRBD2. V dropped 0 bases and J dropped 5; count of bases not matched to a gene: 2. Looked up from germline, CDR1 is SGHTA and CDR2 is FQGNSA. The CDR3 covers 14 residues. CDR3 loop: CASSLAGGVDTQYF. DNA of the CDR3: TGTGCCAGCAGCTTAGCTGGGGGGGTAGATACGCAGTATTTT.

This clone was detected once. This chain joins TRBV4-1 and TRBJ2-7, with 7 positions matching TRBD1. Germline V gives CDR1 MGHRA, CDR2 YSYEKL. CDR3 length: 13 residues. V dropped 4 bases and J dropped 7; count of bases not matched to a gene: 7. Here the CDR3 reads CASSPLGQREQYF. CDR3 nucleotides: TGCGCCAGCAGCCCTTTGGGACAGAGAGAGCAGTACTTC.

The chain employs TRBV7-2 and TRBJ1-5; TRBD1 matches 7 bases. Germline CDR1 SGHTA, CDR2 FQGNSA. This CDR3 has 17 amino acids. After removal of 3 bases from V and 0 bases from J, the junction contained 8 bases not matched to a gene. The chain's CDR3 is CASSFDLQGGSNQPQHF. The CDR3 bases are TGTGCCAGCAGCTTCGACCTCCAGGGGGGTAGCAATCAGCCCCAGCATTTT.

The chain recombines TRBV11-3 with TRBJ1-1; no definite D call. Trimming took 2 bases from V and 8 from J, leaving 12 bases between them. Germline assignment: CDR1 SGHNT and CDR2 YENEEA. This CDR3 comprises 13 residues. CDR3 residues: CASSLYTALEAFF. Here the CDR3 DNA reads TGTGCCAGCAGCTTATACACAGCTTTAGAAGCTTTCTTT.

The chain combines TRBV2 with TRBJ2-5; TRBD1 aligns across 8 bases. The trim removed 3 bases at V and 5 bases at J, leaving 2 bases unmatched. The length of the CDR3 is 13 residues. In germline, CDR1 is SNHLY, CDR2 FYNNEI. The CDR3 is CASSEQGAETQYF. CDR3 coding DNA: TGTGCCAGCAGTGAGCAGGGGGCGGAGACCCAGTACTTC.

The chain carries TRBV6-5 and TRBJ2-7, with 9 bases lining up with TRBD1. Trimming at V came to 10 bases and at J to 3 bases, leaving 7 bases not matched to a gene. CDR1 is MNHEY, CDR2 SVGAGI, per germline. CDR3 length: 13 residues. The CDR3 sequence: CAILPGQGYEQYF. Written as DNA, the CDR3 is TGTGCCATCTTACCGGGACAGGGCTACGAGCAGTACTTC.

The rearrangement uses TRBV18 and TRBJ2-1; D unclear. This CDR3 has 14 amino acids. CDR1 and CDR2 from the germline V gene are KGHSH and LQKENI. Between the trimmed V and J ends, which lost 3 bases and 0 bases, there was a span of 6 bases. CDR3 bases: TGTGCCAGCTCACCCAGTCGCTCCTACAATGAGCAGTTCTTC. Translated: CASSPSRSYNEQFF.

The V gene is TRBV11-2, the J gene TRBJ2-1, with 8 positions matching TRBD2. The CDR3 extends over 14 amino acids. The V and J ends lost 5 bases and 4 bases, in that order; junction bases with no gene match: 4. Per the germline V gene, CDR1 is SGHAT and CDR2 is FQNNGV. The CDR3 nucleotides read TGTGCCAGCAGCGCGGGGGGAGTTTACAATGAGCAGTTCTTC. Protein: CASSAGGVYNEQFF.

This chain uses TRBV7-2 with TRBJ1-6; 8 nucleotides match TRBD1. The CDR3 has 19 amino acids. Germline V gene sequence: CDR1 SGHTA, CDR2 FQGNSA. V gave up 5 bases and J gave up 0 bases; unmatched junction bases: 12. CDR3 loop: CASSRTGRSTSSYNSPLHF. CDR3 sequence (DNA): TGTGCCAGCAGCCGGACAGGGAGGAGTACGAGCTCCTATAATTCACCCCTCCACTTT.

The V gene is TRBV7-9, the J gene TRBJ1-2; possible D gene TRBD1, 6 bases. Deletions cut 4 bases from V and 4 bases from J, with 19 bases between. In germline, CDR1 is SEHNR, CDR2 FQNEAQ (reference sequence). CDR3 size: 16 residues. The DNA for the CDR3 is TGTGCCAGCAGCTCAGGACAGAGGGACCTTCTCTATGGCTACACCTTC. Protein sequence: CASSSGQRDLLYGYTF.

This clone was seen only once. The chain joins TRBV4-2 to TRBJ1-2, with 8 bases lining up with TRBD1. V lost 1 base and J lost 7; bases outside the gene matches: 8. The CDR3 has 15 amino acids. Germline-derived CDR1 and CDR2 are LGHNA and YNFKEQ. The CDR3 nucleotides read TGTGCCAGCAGCCAAGTCGGACAGGGCGGCTTTGGCTACACCTTC. Translating gives CASSQVGQGGFGYTF.